This T cell receptor beta chain was retrieved from a study of T cell repertoires in cytomegalovirus infection. Background on the study: HLA-C-restricted CMV epitopes, recently identified, and well-studied HLA-B-restricted ones were used by the study. Public signatures in TCR beta pointed to CMV infection and matching HLA type.

MiXCR was run by TCRdb on the reads, yielding one entry per CDR3 protein. The sample shows more than 300,000 distinct CDR3 sequences, about 35% of them seen only once. The CDR3 has 15 residues. Germline values: CDR1 SEHNR, CDR2 FQNEAQ (reference sequence). V gave up 5 bases and J gave up 3 bases, with 16 bases separating them. This clonotype was seen many times. What it binds is not known. The sequencing used cultured PBMCs, collected from culture after CMV antigen stimulation. This sequence was found in a human donor in good health (CMV status not recorded). Some clones in this sample may be carry-over from other donors' samples. The chain links TRBV7-9 to TRBJ1-1; the D gene is possibly TRBD1 (6 bases). The CDR3 here is CASSRFGGLDTEAFF. The CDR3 nucleotides read TGTGCCAGCAGCCGGTTCGGGGGGCTTGACACTGAAGCTTTCTTT. Drawing the rest from reference TRBV7-9 and TRBJ1-1, the complete variable domain is DTGVSQNPRHKITKRGQNVTFRCDPISEHNRLYWYRQTLGQGPEFLTYFQNEAQLEKSRLLSDRFSAERPKGSFSTLEIQRTEQGDSAMYLCASSRFGGLDTEAFFGQGTRLTVV.